This TCR beta chain was captured in a study of T cell changes during pregnancy in multiple sclerosis (dated by TCRdb to between 2018 and 2021). Context from the whole study: In women with multiple sclerosis, the researchers looked at how the T cell repertoire shifted as pregnancy progressed.

CDR1 SGHRS and CDR2 YFSETQ are derived from the germline V gene. The CDR3 contains 14 residues, cysteine and phenylalanine counted. The sequence is cut down to CDR3 DNA, 42 bases in frame from base 1. Relative to germline, V is 4 bases shorter and J is 5 bases shorter, with 15 bases between their ends. Library construction relied on the immunoSEQ multiplex PCR assay. TCRdb mirrors the immuneACCESS table, restricted to in-frame sequences. Some clones are absent from its copies; in checked studies, under half trace to an unresolved V gene, and the reason for the others is unknown. The table for this sample lists tens of thousands of clones; 94% of them were counted only once. About 0.84% of the sample belongs to the ten largest clones. This clone was seen once. Its specific antigen is unknown. Nothing much larger sits one base from this clone, and base qualities are not available.

The sequence derives from a female donor with multiple sclerosis, enrolled in a pregnancy study. Sequenced material: peripheral blood, taken in the third trimester of pregnancy. The V and J segments used are TRBV5-1 and TRBJ2-5, and possibly TRBD2, on 5 matching bases. The nucleotide sequence reads TGCGCCAGCAGCCCCGGACTGTCAAGGGAGACCCAGTACTTC. Its product reads: CASSPGLSRETQYF.